The 7 T cell receptor beta chains given below trace back to one sample, sequenced in a study of radiation and T cells in renal cell carcinoma. TCRdb keeps only in-frame clones here, not all; method: immunoSEQ multiplex PCR. The table lists 87,000 or so clones, 86% of them singletons. The time point is: baseline pretreatment blood. The treatment: 15 Gy SBRT to primary tumor, nephrectomy 4 weeks later. Source: blood, taken from a patient whose treatment included radiotherapy and nephrectomy. The receptors come from a man aged 45-65 years with renal cell carcinoma.

The rearrangement joins TRBV9 to TRBJ1-2; a possible D gene is TRBD1 (5 bases). The CDR3 has 15 residues. With 0 bases removed from V and 4 bases from J, the gap between germline ends came to 13 bases. In germline, CDR1 is SGDLS, CDR2 YYNGEE. CDR3 in DNA: TGTGCCAGCAGCGTAGACGCAGGGTCGGGCTATGGCTACACCTTC. Translating it yields CASSVDAGSGYGYTF.

This chain connects TRBV18 to TRBJ2-3; 7 bases agree with TRBD1. Unmatched junction bases numbered 6, after V lost 0 bases and J lost 0 bases. Germline V lookup: CDR1 KGHSH, CDR2 LQKENI. The CDR3 runs to 17 residues. The CDR3 nucleotides read TGTGCCAGCTCACCACCGGGACAGTCCTCTAGCACAGATACGCAGTATTTT. It specifies CASSPPGQSSSTDTQYF.

V and J are TRBV6-1 and TRBJ1-2, with a tentative D call TRBD1 (6 bases). The CDR3 covers 12 residues. From germline, CDR1 is MNHNS and CDR2 SASEGT. Between the trimmed V and J ends, which lost 10 bases and 3 bases, there was a span of 12 bases. The CDR3 DNA reads as TGTGCCACTGAGGGGGACTACTATGGCTACACCTTC. It codes for CATEGDYYGYTF.

The chain employs TRBV28 and TRBJ1-2; D perhaps matches TRBD1 (6 bases). This CDR3 is built from 15 residues. In germline, CDR1 is MDHEN, CDR2 SYDVKM. The V and J ends lost 5 bases and 5 bases respectively, with 18 bases between them. CDR3 protein: CASSTGGRGVYGYTF. CDR3 coding DNA: TGTGCCAGCAGTACCGGGGGAAGGGGGGTTTATGGCTACACCTTC.

The rearrangement links TRBV30 to TRBJ2-7; D might be TRBD1 (5 bases). The CDR3 is 12 amino acids. Trimming left V 8 bases short and J 3 bases short, with 14 bases between. From germline, CDR1 is GTSNPN and CDR2 SVGIG (reference sequence). The CDR3 DNA sequence: TGTGCCGGGGCCCGCGAAGTCTACGAGCAGTACTTC. It codes for CAGAREVYEQYF.

This clone was observed a single time. The J gene is TRBJ1-1, the V gene TRBV5-1; 8 bases are shared with TRBD1. The CDR3 is 14 residues long. Germline assignment: CDR1 SGHRS and CDR2 YFSETQ. V gave up 3 bases and J gave up 1 base; unmatched junction bases: 2. CDR3 sequence (DNA): TGCGCCAGCAGCTCCGGGACAGGGAACACTGAAGCTTTCTTT. Translation gives CASSSGTGNTEAFF.

The CDR3 protein is CASSDRGTDSNQPQHF. DNA for the CDR3: TGTGCCAGTAGCGACCGCGGGACAGATAGCAATCAGCCCCAGCATTTT. The chain employs TRBV19 and TRBJ1-5, with 7 bases aligning to TRBD1. The CDR3 contains 16 residues. Trimming took 6 bases from V and 0 from J; bases not matched to a gene: 8. Germline loops: CDR1 LNHDA, CDR2 SQIVND (reference sequence).